The rows below give T cell receptor beta chains drawn from one sample of a study of T-cell memory formation after mild COVID-19. TCRdb reprocessed the 5' RACE reads via MiXCR and lists one record per CDR3 protein. This table has some 270,000 distinct CDR3 sequences, 15% appearing once. Material: PBMCs or a T cell subset sorted from them (not recorded which). The receptor set was obtained from an adult woman who had mild COVID-19 (a few samples of this study predate the infection). Cell type and time point are not known. Each CDR3 is given with its conserved first and last residue. Fields, in order: V gene, J gene, clone size, D gene, CDR3 protein, CDR3 DNA. A D gene is named only where the DNA matches it firmly. Expanded clones are given a class, and other clones once, few, many or no size at all.

V gene: TRBV12-3/TRBV12-4; J gene: TRBJ1-1; clone size: -; D gene: -; CDR3 protein: CASSRRTAGNTEAFF; CDR3 DNA: TGTGCCAGCAGTCGCCGGACAGCCGGGAACACTGAAGCTTTCTTT
V gene: TRBV12-3/TRBV12-4; J gene: TRBJ1-5; clone size: -; D gene: TRBD1; CDR3 protein: CASRAGQGNQPQHF; CDR3 DNA: TGTGCCAGCAGGGCCGGACAGGGCAATCAGCCCCAGCATTTT
V gene: TRBV6-2/TRBV6-3; J gene: TRBJ2-1; clone size: few; D gene: TRBD2; CDR3 protein: CASRPSGRRGNEQFF; CDR3 DNA: TGTGCCAGCAGACCTAGCGGGAGGAGGGGCAATGAGCAGTTCTTC
V gene: TRBV4-1; J gene: TRBJ2-3; clone size: few; D gene: -; CDR3 protein: CASSQDGRAGSGTQYF; CDR3 DNA: TGCGCCAGCAGCCAAGACGGTCGGGCTGGGTCGGGTACGCAGTATTTT
V gene: TRBV24-1; J gene: TRBJ2-7; clone size: -; D gene: -; CDR3 protein: CATSDLGTGAEQYF; CDR3 DNA: TGTGCCACCAGTGATTTAGGGACGGGAGCCGAGCAGTACTTC
V gene: TRBV7-2; J gene: TRBJ1-1; clone size: few; D gene: TRBD1; CDR3 protein: CASSLVGTGGSAFF; CDR3 DNA: TGTGCCAGCAGCTTAGTTGGGACAGGGGGCTCAGCTTTCTTT
V gene: TRBV7-3; J gene: TRBJ2-1; clone size: few; D gene: TRBD1; CDR3 protein: CASSLMGAGGTYNEQFF; CDR3 DNA: TGTGCCAGCAGCTTAATGGGGGCAGGGGGAACCTACAATGAGCAGTTCTTC
V gene: TRBV20-1; J gene: TRBJ2-1; clone size: -; D gene: -; CDR3 protein: CSGMASSYNEQFF; CDR3 DNA: TGCAGTGGCATGGCTAGCTCCTACAATGAGCAGTTCTTC
V gene: TRBV12-3/TRBV12-4; J gene: TRBJ1-3; clone size: few; D gene: -; CDR3 protein: CASSIKGNTIYF; CDR3 DNA: TGTGCCAGCAGCATAAAGGGAAACACCATATATTTT
V gene: TRBV2; J gene: TRBJ2-7; clone size: few; D gene: -; CDR3 protein: CASSDGQTDEQYF; CDR3 DNA: TGTGCCAGCAGTGATGGGCAGACCGACGAGCAGTACTTC
V gene: TRBV7-6; J gene: TRBJ2-5; clone size: -; D gene: -; CDR3 protein: CASSFGALYQETQYF; CDR3 DNA: TGTGCCAGCAGCTTCGGGGCCTTGTACCAAGAGACCCAGTACTTC
V gene: TRBV6-5; J gene: TRBJ1-1; clone size: -; D gene: -; CDR3 protein: CASSRDTPPTEAFF; CDR3 DNA: TGTGCCAGCAGTCGTGACACACCTCCCACTGAAGCTTTCTTT
V gene: TRBV6-5; J gene: TRBJ2-7; clone size: few; D gene: TRBD1; CDR3 protein: CASSEAGTGLYEQYF; CDR3 DNA: TGTGCCAGCAGTGAAGCCGGGACAGGGCTCTACGAGCAGTACTTC
V gene: TRBV15; J gene: TRBJ2-2; clone size: few; D gene: TRBD1; CDR3 protein: CATSHRGYRTGELFF; CDR3 DNA: TGTGCCACCAGCCACAGGGGGTATAGAACCGGGGAGCTGTTTTTT
V gene: TRBV7-8; J gene: TRBJ1-4; clone size: -; D gene: TRBD1; CDR3 protein: CASSSKQGGLANEKLFF; CDR3 DNA: TGTGCCAGCAGCTCCAAACAGGGGGGCCTAGCTAATGAAAAACTGTTTTTT
V gene: TRBV7-2; J gene: TRBJ2-2; clone size: -; D gene: -; CDR3 protein: CASSRDIAGELFF; CDR3 DNA: TGTGCCAGCAGCCGGGACATCGCCGGGGAGCTGTTTTTT
V gene: TRBV6-5; J gene: TRBJ1-6; clone size: few; D gene: TRBD1; CDR3 protein: CASSYSRGDSSNSPLHF; CDR3 DNA: TGTGCCAGCAGTTACTCGAGGGGGGACAGTTCAAATTCACCCCTCCACTTT
V gene: TRBV5-4; J gene: TRBJ2-1; clone size: few; D gene: -; CDR3 protein: CASSLDGGSPLNEQFF; CDR3 DNA: TGTGCCAGCAGCTTGGATGGGGGATCCCCCCTCAATGAGCAGTTCTTC
V gene: TRBV29-1; J gene: TRBJ2-7; clone size: -; D gene: TRBD1; CDR3 protein: CSVEVLGRGLYEQYF; CDR3 DNA: TGCAGCGTTGAAGTTCTAGGTAGGGGGCTCTACGAGCAGTACTTC
V gene: TRBV20-1; J gene: TRBJ2-6; clone size: few; D gene: -; CDR3 protein: CSAPGTGSGANVLTF; CDR3 DNA: TGCAGTGCTCCCGGGACGGGCTCTGGGGCCAACGTCCTGACTTTC
V gene: TRBV20-1; J gene: TRBJ1-2; clone size: -; D gene: TRBD1; CDR3 protein: CSARDPGQGPYGYTF; CDR3 DNA: TGCAGTGCTAGAGATCCCGGACAGGGGCCCTATGGCTACACCTTC
V gene: TRBV12-3/TRBV12-4; J gene: TRBJ1-5; clone size: few; D gene: -; CDR3 protein: CASRTDGINQPQHF; CDR3 DNA: TGTGCCAGCAGGACGGACGGCATCAATCAGCCCCAGCATTTT
V gene: TRBV7-9; J gene: TRBJ2-1; clone size: -; D gene: -; CDR3 protein: CASSLAHTPYNEQFF; CDR3 DNA: TGTGCCAGCAGCTTAGCGCACACCCCTTACAATGAGCAGTTCTTC
V gene: TRBV5-6; J gene: TRBJ2-7; clone size: few; D gene: -; CDR3 protein: CASSLGPMRQTYEQYF; CDR3 DNA: TGTGCCAGCAGCTTGGGACCCATGCGGCAGACCTACGAGCAGTACTTC
V gene: TRBV6-1; J gene: TRBJ1-1; clone size: -; D gene: TRBD1; CDR3 protein: CASARDRGSEAFF; CDR3 DNA: TGTGCCAGCGCGAGGGACAGGGGGTCTGAAGCTTTCTTT
V gene: TRBV7-2; J gene: TRBJ2-1; clone size: few; D gene: TRBD1; CDR3 protein: CASSLTGGSDEQFF; CDR3 DNA: TGTGCCAGCAGCTTAACAGGGGGCAGCGATGAGCAGTTCTTC